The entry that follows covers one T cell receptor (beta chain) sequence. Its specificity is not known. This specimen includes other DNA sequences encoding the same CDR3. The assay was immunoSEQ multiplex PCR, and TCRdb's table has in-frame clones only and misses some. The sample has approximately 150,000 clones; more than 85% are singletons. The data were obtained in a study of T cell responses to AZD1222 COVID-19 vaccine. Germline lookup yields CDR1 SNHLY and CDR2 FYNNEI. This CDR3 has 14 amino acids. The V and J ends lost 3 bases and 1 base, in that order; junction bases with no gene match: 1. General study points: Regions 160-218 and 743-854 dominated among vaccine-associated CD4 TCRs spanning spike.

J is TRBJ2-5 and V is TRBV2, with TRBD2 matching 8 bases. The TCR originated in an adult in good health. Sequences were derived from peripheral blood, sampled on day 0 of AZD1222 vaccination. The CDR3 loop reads CASSDRGGQETQYF. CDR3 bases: TGTGCCAGCAGTGACCGGGGGGGCCAAGAGACCCAGTACTTC.